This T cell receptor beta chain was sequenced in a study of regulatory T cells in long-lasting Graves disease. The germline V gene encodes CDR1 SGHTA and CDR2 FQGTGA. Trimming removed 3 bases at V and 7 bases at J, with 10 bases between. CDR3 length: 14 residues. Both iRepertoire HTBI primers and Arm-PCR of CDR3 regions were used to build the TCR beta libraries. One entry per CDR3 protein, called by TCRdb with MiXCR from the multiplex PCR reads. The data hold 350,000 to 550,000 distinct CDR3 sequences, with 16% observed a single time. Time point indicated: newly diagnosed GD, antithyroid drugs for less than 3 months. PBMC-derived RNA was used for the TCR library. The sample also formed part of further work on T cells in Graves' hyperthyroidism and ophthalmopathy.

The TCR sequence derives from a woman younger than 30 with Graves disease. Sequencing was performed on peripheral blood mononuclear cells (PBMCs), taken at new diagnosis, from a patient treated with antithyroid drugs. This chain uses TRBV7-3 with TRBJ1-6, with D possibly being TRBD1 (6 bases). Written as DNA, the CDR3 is TGTGCCAGCAGCTTGGAAGGGGGGAATTCACCCCTCCACTTT. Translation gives CASSLEGGNSPLHF. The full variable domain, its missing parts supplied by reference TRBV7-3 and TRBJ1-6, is GAGVSQTPSNKVTEKGKYVELRCDPISGHTALYWYRQSLGQGPEFLIYFQGTGAADDSGLPNDRFFAVRPEGSVSTLKIQRTERGDSAVYLCASSLEGGNSPLHFGNGTRLTVT.